The clone carrying this T cell receptor beta chain was detected a few times. The target antigen is unknown. Sequencing was performed with immunoSEQ multiplex PCR; in TCRdb, only in-frame clones are kept and a portion is missing. Seen here are around 13,000 clones, roughly a third observed once, and the top ten hold 15%. Trimming left V 0 bases short and J 2 bases short, with 6 bases between. The CDR3 spans 14 residues. Germline lookup yields CDR1 SGDLS and CDR2 YYNGEE. The source of the sample is a study of radiation and T cells in renal cell carcinoma. Overall study results and limits: Irradiated tumors held more dominant CDR3 motifs than control tumors. In nephrectomy-only tumors, top 100 clonotypes averaged approximately 40%, versus around 54% irradiated. Top tumor clonotypes rose in blood 2 weeks post-radiation, then contracted.

Treatment described: 15 Gy SBRT to primary tumor, nephrectomy 4 weeks later. Nephrectomy followed 15 Gy stereotactic body radiation by 4 weeks. This TCR was recovered from a man in his sixties with renal cell carcinoma. Sequencing was performed on tumor tissue, taken from a patient whose treatment included radiotherapy and nephrectomy. The V call is TRBV9, the J call TRBJ1-3; D is undetermined. This CDR3 is CASSVGETGNTIYF. In DNA, the CDR3 is TGTGCCAGCAGCGTAGGGGAGACTGGAAACACCATATATTTT. The full variable domain, its missing parts supplied by reference TRBV9 and TRBJ1-3, is DSGVTQTPKHLITATGQRVTLRCSPRSGDLSVYWYQQSLDQGLQFLIQYYNGEERAKGNILERFSAQQFPDLHSELNLSSLELGDSALYFCASSVGETGNTIYFGEGSWLTVV.